Below are 6 T cell receptor beta chains sequenced from a single sample in a study of T cells in Graves' hyperthyroidism and ophthalmopathy. TCR beta CDR3 regions were amplified from RNA. HTBI primers drove first-round RT-PCR of the TCR CDR3. TCRdb processed the multiplex PCR reads anew with MiXCR; each CDR3 protein has one entry. The table shows over 300,000 distinct CDR3 sequences, with roughly 14% occurring only once. Sample: blood. The receptors shown here come from a woman in her fifties or sixties with Graves' hyperthyroidism.

This clonotype was picked up many times. V usage is TRBV18 and J usage is TRBJ2-1; D not resolved. V lost 2 bases and J 10 bases, leaving 12 bases between the germline ends. Looked up from germline, CDR1 is KGHSH and CDR2 is LQKENI. The CDR3 is 13 amino acids. DNA for the CDR3: TGTGCCAGCTCACCAGGCGAGGTAGGGGAGCAGTTCTTC. Its protein is CASSPGEVGEQFF.

The rearrangement uses TRBV5-6 and TRBJ2-3; TRBD1 matches 10 bases. The junction had 5 bases not matched to a gene; V was cut back by 1 base and J by 0 bases. Germline V lookup: CDR1 SGHDT, CDR2 YYEEEE. The CDR3 has 17 amino acids. The CDR3 spells CASSLPGQGFSTDTQYF. The CDR3, as DNA: TGTGCCAGCAGCTTGCCGGGACAGGGGTTCAGCACAGATACGCAGTATTTT.

The chain carries TRBV11-3 and TRBJ2-3; D assignment may be TRBD1 or TRBD2 (6 bases each). Germline V gene lookup returns CDR1 SGHNT and CDR2 YENEEA. The CDR3 is made up of 16 amino acids. Trimming shortened V by 2 bases and J by 0 bases, and 12 bases separated the two germline ends. The CDR3 here is CASSLSSGASTDTQYF. CDR3 DNA: TGTGCCAGCAGCTTAAGCTCGGGGGCTAGCACAGATACGCAGTATTTT.

This clonotype came up many times. The chain uses TRBV6-1 and TRBJ1-1; 12 nucleotides line up with TRBD1. V dropped 5 bases and J dropped 5; count of bases not matched to a gene: 6. The CDR3 is 15 residues long. Germline V gene data show CDR1 as MNHNS and CDR2 as SASEGT. The CDR3: CASSRGQGAGTEAFF. DNA for the CDR3: TGTGCCAGCAGTAGGGGACAGGGGGCAGGGACTGAAGCTTTCTTT.

The table lists this clonotype with a few counts. The chain carries TRBV10-3 and TRBJ1-3, with 7 bases aligning to TRBD1. CDR1 and CDR2 (germline): ENHRY, SYGVKD. The V gene end was trimmed by 3 bases and the J gene end by 0 bases; junction bases not matched to a gene: 5. This CDR3 spans 16 amino acids. The CDR3 nucleotides are TGTGCCATCAGTGAAGGCAGGGGGTCCTCTGGAAACACCATATATTTT. It specifies CAISEGRGSSGNTIYF.

The chain has TRBV19 and TRBJ2-7, with D perhaps matching TRBD2 (5 bases). V was clipped by 8 bases and J by 6 bases, with 14 bases between them. From germline, CDR1 is LNHDA and CDR2 SQIVND (reference sequence). The CDR3 covers 12 residues. The CDR3 DNA is TGTGCCAGTGGGGAGAGGCACCGCGAGCAGTACTTC. Residues: CASGERHREQYF.